The 6 T cell receptor beta chains reported below all come from one sample, sequenced in a study of response to subunit inactivated influenza vaccine. TCRdb re-called the RT-PCR reads through MiXCR, storing one row per CDR3 protein. The sample shows around 710,000 distinct CDR3 sequences, approximately 15% of them seen only once. The sample was PBMCs from blood, taken 14 days before vaccination. The receptors here all came from a man between 45 and 60 years old who received an inactivated influenza vaccine.

The V gene is TRBV4-3, the J gene TRBJ2-3; tentatively, D is TRBD1 or TRBD2 (5 bases each). This CDR3 is 18 amino acids long. CDR1 is LGHNA and CDR2 is YSLEER in the germline V gene. Trimming pared 0 bases from V and 4 bases from J, leaving 20 bases between. The CDR3 spells CASSQEGSGPGRADTQYF. For the CDR3, the DNA is TGCGCCAGCAGCCAAGAAGGATCAGGTCCGGGGCGGGCAGATACGCAGTATTTT.

The V gene is TRBV7-2, the J gene TRBJ2-3, with 7 bases fitting TRBD2. The V gene end was trimmed by 5 bases and the J gene end by 2 bases; junction bases not matched to a gene: 7. The germline V gene encodes CDR1 SGHTA and CDR2 FQGNSA. The CDR3 runs to 15 residues. The DNA of the CDR3 is TGTGCCAGCAGCGCGTCTAGCGGAAACACAGATACGCAGTATTTT. Its protein product is CASSASSGNTDTQYF.

The chain carries TRBV20-1 and TRBJ2-1; 12 positions agree with TRBD1. The CDR3 is 14 residues long. CDR1 and CDR2 (germline): DFQATT, SNEGSKA (reference sequence). The CDR3 reads CTVRDRGPYNEQFF. Here the CDR3 DNA reads TGCACCGTTCGGGACAGGGGGCCGTACAATGAGCAGTTCTTC.

This clonotype was seen more than once but under ten times. The rearrangement joins TRBV18 to TRBJ2-3; 7 nucleotides line up with TRBD1. The CDR3 contains 18 residues. Germline CDR1 is KGHSH and CDR2 is LQKENI. Trimming removed 1 base from V and 2 bases from J; junction bases left unmatched: 12. This CDR3 is CASSPRTGASLVTDTQYF. CDR3 in DNA: TGTGCCAGCTCACCACGTACAGGGGCCTCACTAGTCACAGATACGCAGTATTTT.

This clonotype showed up just a few times. V gene TRBV7-2 combines with J gene TRBJ1-1; D remains unclear. Trimming left V 5 bases short and J 1 base short, with 14 bases between. CDR3 size: 15 residues. Germline CDR1 reads SGHTA; CDR2 reads FQGNSA. The DNA of the CDR3 is TGTGCCAGCAGCATAGAGGGAACGAGGAACACTGAAGCTTTCTTT. Translating gives CASSIEGTRNTEAFF.

This clonotype was counted only a few times. V gene TRBV6-1 combines with J gene TRBJ2-7, with D perhaps TRBD1 (6 bases). Germline V CDR1 and CDR2: MNHNS, SASEGT. The CDR3 has 15 residues. The V end was cut by 1 base, the J end by 3 bases, with 13 bases between. DNA of the CDR3: TGTGCCAGCAGTGAAGAGGCAGGGGAATACTACGAGCAGTACTTC. Amino acid sequence: CASSEEAGEYYEQYF.